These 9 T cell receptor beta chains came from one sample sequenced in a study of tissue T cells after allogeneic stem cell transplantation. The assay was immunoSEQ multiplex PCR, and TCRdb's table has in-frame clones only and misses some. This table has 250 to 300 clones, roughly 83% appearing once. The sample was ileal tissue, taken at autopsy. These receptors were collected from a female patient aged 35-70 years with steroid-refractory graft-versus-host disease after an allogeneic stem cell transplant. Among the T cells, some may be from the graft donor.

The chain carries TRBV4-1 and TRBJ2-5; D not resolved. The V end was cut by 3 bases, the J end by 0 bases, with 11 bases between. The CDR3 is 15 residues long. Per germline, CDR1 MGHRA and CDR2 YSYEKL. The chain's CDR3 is CASSHLSEYQETQYF. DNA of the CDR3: TGCGCCAGCAGCCACCTTTCGGAGTACCAAGAGACCCAGTACTTC.

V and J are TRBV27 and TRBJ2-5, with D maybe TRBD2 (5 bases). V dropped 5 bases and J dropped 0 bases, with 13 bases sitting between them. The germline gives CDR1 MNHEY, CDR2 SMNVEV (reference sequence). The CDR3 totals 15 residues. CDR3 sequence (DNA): TGTGCCAGCAGTGTCGGGGTGGCTAACCAAGAGACCCAGTACTTC. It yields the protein CASSVGVANQETQYF.

CDR3 bases: TGTGCCAGCAGCCAAAGGGGGACAGATACGCAGTATTTT. This encodes CASSQRGTDTQYF. This chain joins TRBV21-1 and TRBJ2-3; the table's D call, TRBD1, was not checked against the DNA. TRBV21-1 is shown as a pseudogene. CDR3 length: 13 amino acids.

Written as DNA, the CDR3 is TGTGCCATATCCCCCCCGGGACGCCACGAGCAGTACTTC. It encodes CAISPPGRHEQYF. The gene calls are TRBV28 and TRBJ2-7; TRBD1 or TRBD2 may be the D gene (5 bases each). This CDR3 spans 13 amino acids. The V end lost 10 bases, the J end lost 5 bases, and 18 bases lay between the germline ends. CDR1 and CDR2 from the germline V gene are MDHEN and SYDVKM.

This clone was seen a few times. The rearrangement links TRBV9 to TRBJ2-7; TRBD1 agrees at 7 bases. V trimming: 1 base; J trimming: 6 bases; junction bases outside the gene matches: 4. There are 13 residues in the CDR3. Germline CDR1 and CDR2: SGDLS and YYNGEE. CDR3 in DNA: TGTGCCAGCAGCGTATATTGGACAGGCGAGCAGTACTTC. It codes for CASSVYWTGEQYF.

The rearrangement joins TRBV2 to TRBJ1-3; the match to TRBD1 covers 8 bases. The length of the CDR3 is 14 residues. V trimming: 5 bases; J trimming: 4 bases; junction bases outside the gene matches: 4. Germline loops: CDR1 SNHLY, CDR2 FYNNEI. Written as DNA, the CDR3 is TGTGCCAGCAGTAGGGACAGGCCCGGAAACACCATATATTTT. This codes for CASSRDRPGNTIYF.

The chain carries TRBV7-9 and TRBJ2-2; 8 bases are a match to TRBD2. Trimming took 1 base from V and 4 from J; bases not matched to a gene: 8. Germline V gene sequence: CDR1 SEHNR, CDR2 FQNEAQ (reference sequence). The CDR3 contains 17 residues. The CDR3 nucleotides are TGTGCCAGCAGCTTAGGAGGACTAGCAGGTGTCACCGGGGAGCTGTTTTTT. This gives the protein CASSLGGLAGVTGELFF.

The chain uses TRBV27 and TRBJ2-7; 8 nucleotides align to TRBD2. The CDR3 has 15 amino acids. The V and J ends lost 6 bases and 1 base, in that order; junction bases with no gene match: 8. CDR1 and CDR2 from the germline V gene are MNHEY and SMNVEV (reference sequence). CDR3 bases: TGTGCCAGCAGACCCGGAGTAGCGGGGTCCTACGAGCAGTACTTC. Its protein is CASRPGVAGSYEQYF.

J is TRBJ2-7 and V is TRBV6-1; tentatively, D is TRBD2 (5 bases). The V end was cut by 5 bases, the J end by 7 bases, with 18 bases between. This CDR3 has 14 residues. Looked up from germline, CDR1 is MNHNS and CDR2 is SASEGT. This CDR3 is CASSLRLPSWEQYF. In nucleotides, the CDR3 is TGTGCCAGCAGTTTAAGACTACCCTCGTGGGAGCAGTACTTC.